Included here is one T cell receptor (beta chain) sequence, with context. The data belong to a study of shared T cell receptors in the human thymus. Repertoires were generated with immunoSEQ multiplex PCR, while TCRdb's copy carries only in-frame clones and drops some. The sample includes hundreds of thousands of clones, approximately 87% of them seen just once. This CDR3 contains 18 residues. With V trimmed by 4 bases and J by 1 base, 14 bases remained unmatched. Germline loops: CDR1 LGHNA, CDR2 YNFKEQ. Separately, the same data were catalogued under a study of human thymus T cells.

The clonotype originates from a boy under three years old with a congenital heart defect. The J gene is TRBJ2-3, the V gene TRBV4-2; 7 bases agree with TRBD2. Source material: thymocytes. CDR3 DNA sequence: TGTGCCAGCAGCCGAGATCCCGATAGCGGGCCGGGCACAGATACGCAGTATTTT. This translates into CASSRDPDSGPGTDTQYF.